This TCR beta chain stems from a study of response to subunit inactivated influenza vaccine. TCRdb re-analysed the RT-PCR reads in MiXCR, keeping a single row per CDR3 protein. The sample shows 490,000 or so distinct CDR3 sequences, less than 8% of them seen only once. This clonotype was picked up a small number of times. Here the sequenced sample was PBMCs from blood, taken around 25 months after vaccination. This TCR came from a man aged 45 to 70 who received an inactivated influenza vaccine.

In DNA, the CDR3 is TGTGCCACCAGCAGAGATCCGGCTAGCGGGGGTCAAGAGACCCAGTACTTC. It yields the protein CATSRDPASGGQETQYF. The chain uses TRBV15 and TRBJ2-5, with 10 nucleotides matching TRBD2. CDR1 is LNHNV, CDR2 YYDKDF, per germline (reference sequence). The junction had 6 bases not matched to a gene; V was cut back by 0 bases and J by 2 bases. The CDR3 runs 17 residues.